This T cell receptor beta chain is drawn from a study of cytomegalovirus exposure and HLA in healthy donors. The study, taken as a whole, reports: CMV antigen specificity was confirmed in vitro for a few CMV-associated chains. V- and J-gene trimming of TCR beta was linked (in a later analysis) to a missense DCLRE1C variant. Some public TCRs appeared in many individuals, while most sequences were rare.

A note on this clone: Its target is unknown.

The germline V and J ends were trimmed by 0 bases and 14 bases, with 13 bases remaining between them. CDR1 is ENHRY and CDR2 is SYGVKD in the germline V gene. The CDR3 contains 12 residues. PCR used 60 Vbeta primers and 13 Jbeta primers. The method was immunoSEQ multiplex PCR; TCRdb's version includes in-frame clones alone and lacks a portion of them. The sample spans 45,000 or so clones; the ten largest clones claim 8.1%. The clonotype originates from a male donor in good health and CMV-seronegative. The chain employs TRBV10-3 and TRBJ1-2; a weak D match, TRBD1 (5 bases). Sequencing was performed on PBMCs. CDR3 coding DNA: TGTGCCATCAGTGAGTCGGGGCTGGTAAAGACCTTC. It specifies CAISESGLVKTF.